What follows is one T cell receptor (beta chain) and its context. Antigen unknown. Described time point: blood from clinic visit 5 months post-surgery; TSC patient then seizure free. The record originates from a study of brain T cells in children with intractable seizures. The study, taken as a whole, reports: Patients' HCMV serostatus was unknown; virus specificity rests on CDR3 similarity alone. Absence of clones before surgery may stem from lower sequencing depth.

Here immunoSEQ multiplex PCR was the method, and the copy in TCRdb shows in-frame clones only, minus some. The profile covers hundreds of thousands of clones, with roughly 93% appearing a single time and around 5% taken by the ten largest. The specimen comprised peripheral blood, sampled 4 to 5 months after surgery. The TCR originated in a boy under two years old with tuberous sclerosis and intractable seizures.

This chain's CDR3 is CASSQDLLAGLQETQYF. CDR3 coding DNA: TGCGCCAGCAGCCAAGATCTCCTAGCGGGGTTACAAGAGACCCAGTACTTC. The V and J genes are TRBV4-1 and TRBJ2-5; 9 positions match TRBD2. The CDR3 covers 17 residues. Germline CDR1 MGHRA, CDR2 YSYEKL. Trimming cost V 0 bases and J 2 bases; bases outside gene matches: 7.